The T cell receptor beta chain under discussion was sequenced for a study of shared clonotypes between healthy human individuals (dated by TCRdb to about 2020). Concerning the study at large: Three men and two women, aged 18 to 49 years, made up the cohort. To estimate repertoire size and how much clonotypes are shared between individuals, the study performed deep sequencing of blood TCR repertoires from a handful of healthy adults. Different laboratories and diverse techniques were used to prepare libraries and sequence TCR repertoires, to increase sequencing depth and limit assay-specific biases. For each donor, CD4 naive and CD4 memory were each given three plates, CD8 naive was given two plates, and CD8 memory was given one plate. Each donor's leukapheresis produced roughly between roughly 0.85 and 9.5 billion PBMCs. Study-level results and caveats: Higher generation probabilities were observed for clonotypes shared by all four sorted-subset donors than for non-shared clonotypes. Because the study included only a small number of donors, the genetic and exposure-history diversity represented was limited. Sampling was restricted to blood, and TCR repertoires in tissue are likely to differ from TCR repertoires in blood. Pairwise subsampling indicated that sequencing depth was expected to affect the degree of clonotype sharing among donors. Across a handful of donors, about 5% of naive CD4, approximately 4% of naive CD8, approximately 2.5% of memory CD4, and under 0.45% of memory CD8 clonotypes were shared. Rarefaction of sorted-subset datasets indicated incomplete sequencing despite the large sequencing depth. Estimated clonotype richness was generally larger for naive than for memory subsets.

TCR CDR3 regions were amplified from genomic DNA by multiplex PCR using the deep immunoSEQ assay. Extracted genomic DNA from each cell subset was distributed evenly across all wells of several immunoSEQ 96-well plates, and each plate was treated as a replicate. For sorted subsets, around 0.2 ug genomic DNA, equal to tens of thousands of T cell genomes, was loaded into each replicate PCR. Purified libraries were measured with a Qubit 3.0 fluorometer, size-checked on a Bioanalyzer 2100, and measured again with the KAPA Library Quantification kit. Each immunoSEQ 96-well plate was sequenced on its own single-read 150-cycle Illumina NextSeq 550 flow cell. As for how the authors treated the data: The immunoSEQ output contained only junctional sequences without quality scores, so filtering could not match that applied to full-length reads. Sequences were annotated with PyIR, a Python wrapper for IgBLAST v1.9, and V/J genes and CDR3 were assigned using IMGT germline references. Reads were removed for weak V/J assignments (E-value above 1e-6), missing CDR3, stop codons, out-of-frame junctions, or ambiguous translated residues. V3J clonotypes were defined as sequences sharing an identical inferred V gene, J gene, and CDR3 amino acid sequence. Percentage overlap between repertoires was computed as shared unique clonotypes divided by the size of the smaller repertoire. RTK rarefaction, the Chao1 estimator, and Recon v2.1 estimates of unobserved clonotypes were used to assess repertoire richness. For all TCRbeta clonotypes obtained by the gDNA method from a handful of donors, generation probabilities were computed with OLGA. TCRdb retrieved this table from immuneACCESS and kept in-frame rearrangements only. Not all clones are present; in checked studies, unresolved V genes account for under half, and no reason is known for the remainder. The V and J calls and clone size are taken from that table; D and trimming were inferred from the DNA. The sample has about 2.5 million clones on record, less than 95% of them singletons. The top ten clones comprise 0.37% of the sample.

Points on this clone: The antigen this receptor binds is unknown. Per-base qualities were not stored, and no clone one base away is much larger.

The CDR3 measures 13 amino acids from cysteine to phenylalanine. Only the CDR3 region is kept as DNA, spanning 39 bases read in frame from base 1. The V and J ends are trimmed by 7 bases and 0 bases, leaving 10 bases between them. Based on the germline V gene (reference sequence), the CDR1 and CDR2 sequences are GTSNPN and SVGIG. Healthy HIV-negative adults with no recently reported acute infections or vaccinations were included as donors. Every donor was a Caucasian adult residing in Nashville, Tennessee, USA. Magnetic negative selection was used to enrich CD4+ T cells, after which naive cells were positively selected on CD45RA and the negative fraction became the memory subset. Blood was obtained by leukapheresis, after which PBMCs were separated by Ficoll-Histopaque density gradient centrifugation and cryopreserved in liquid nitrogen vapor phase. Analytical flow cytometry was used to check the purity and quantity of each magnetically sorted T cell population. From each sorted fraction, genomic DNA was isolated and quantified by UV absorbance on a Nanodrop 2000c.

Sequenced input: naive CD4+ T cells from PBMCs. Sample cell subset or site, as interpreted from the label and publication: CD45RA+ positively selected. The V and J segments used are TRBV30 and TRBJ1-3; TRBD1 could be the D gene, as 6 bases match. The receptor was isolated from a man aged 18 to 30 in good health. Some clones in this sample may be carry-over from other donors' samples. The CDR3 region has the sequence CASTGPSGNTIYF. In nucleotide form, the sequence is TGTGCCTCCACAGGGCCCTCTGGAAACACCATATATTTT.